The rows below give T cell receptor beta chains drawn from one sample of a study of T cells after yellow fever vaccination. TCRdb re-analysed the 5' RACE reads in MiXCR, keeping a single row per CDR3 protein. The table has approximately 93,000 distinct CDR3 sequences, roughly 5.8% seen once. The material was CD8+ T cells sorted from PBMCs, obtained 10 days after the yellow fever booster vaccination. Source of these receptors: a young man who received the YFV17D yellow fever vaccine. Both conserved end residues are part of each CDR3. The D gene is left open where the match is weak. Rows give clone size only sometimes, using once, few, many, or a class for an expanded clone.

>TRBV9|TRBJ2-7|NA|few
TGTGCCAGCAGCGCACTGGCGGCAGGGTCCTACGAGCAGTACTTC
CASSALAAGSYEQYF
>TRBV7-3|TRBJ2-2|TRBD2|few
TGTGCCAGCAGCCCCCGGGCGGGGGTCACCGGGGAGCTGTTTTTT
CASSPRAGVTGELFF
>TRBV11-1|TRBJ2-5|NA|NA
TGTGCCAGCAGGAATATAGACAGCGATTCGCAAGAGACCCAGTACTTC
CASRNIDSDSQETQYF
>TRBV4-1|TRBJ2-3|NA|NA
TGCGCCAGCAGCCTTGGGACATCTCGACGTGGGATCACAGATACGCAGTATTTT
CASSLGTSRRGITDTQYF
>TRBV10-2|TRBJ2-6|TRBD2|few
TGCGCCAGCAGCCCGGGGGGGTCTGGGGCCAACGTCCTGACTTTC
CASSPGGSGANVLTF
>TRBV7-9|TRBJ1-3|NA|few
TGTGCCAGCAGCAGATCAGGGCTTGGAAACACCATATATTTT
CASSRSGLGNTIYF
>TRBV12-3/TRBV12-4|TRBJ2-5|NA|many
TGTGCCAGCAGTCCCCGACAGTTACAAGAGACCCAGTACTTC
CASSPRQLQETQYF
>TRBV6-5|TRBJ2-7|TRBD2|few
TGTGCCAGCAGTTACTCGAGTCCTAGCGGGGGGCTCCGGTACCACGAGCAGTACTTC
CASSYSSPSGGLRYHEQYF
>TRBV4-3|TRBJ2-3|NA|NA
TGCGCCAGCAGCCAAGGACTCGGGGGCCGCACCGTGCTGTATTTT
CASSQGLGGRTVLYF
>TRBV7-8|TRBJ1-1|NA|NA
TGTGCCAGCAGCTTAGGTGGGGGGCCTCACACTGAAGCTTTCTTT
CASSLGGGPHTEAFF
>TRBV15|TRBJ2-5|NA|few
TGTGCCACCAGCAGAGTCTGGTTGGAGGGACCTTTACAAGAGACCCAGTACTTC
CATSRVWLEGPLQETQYF
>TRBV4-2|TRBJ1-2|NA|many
TGTGCCAGCAGCCAAGGGGACTACTATGGCTACACCTTC
CASSQGDYYGYTF
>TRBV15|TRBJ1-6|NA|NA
TGTGCCACCAGCAGAAGGGATATAAATTCACCCCTCCACTTT
CATSRRDINSPLHF
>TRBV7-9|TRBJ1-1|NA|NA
TGTGCCAGCAGCTTAGGGGATTCCATGAACACTGAAGCTTTCTTT
CASSLGDSMNTEAFF
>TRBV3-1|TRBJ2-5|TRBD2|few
TGTGCCAGCAGAAAGCGGGGGCCGTGGGAGACCCAGTACTTC
CASRKRGPWETQYF
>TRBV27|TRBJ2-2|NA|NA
TGTGCCAGCACCATTCACGACGGGGGCACCGGGGAGCTGTTTTTT
CASTIHDGGTGELFF
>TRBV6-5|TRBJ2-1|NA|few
TGTGCCGGGGGCCGGAACAATGAGCAGTTCTTC
CAGGRNNEQFF
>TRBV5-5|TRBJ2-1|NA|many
TGTGCCAGCAGCTCTGGACTGATTGAGTCGTTCTTC
CASSSGLIESFF
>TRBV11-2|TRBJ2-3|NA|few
TGTGCCAGCAGCTCAGAGCTAACAGGGAAAGATACGCAGTATTTT
CASSSELTGKDTQYF
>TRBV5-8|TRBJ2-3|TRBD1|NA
TGTGCCAGCAGCTTCCAACAGGGGGTTTCAACAGATACGCAGTATTTT
CASSFQQGVSTDTQYF
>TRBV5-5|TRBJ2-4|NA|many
TGTGCCAGCAGCTTGGGCGGCACCTTAGCCAAAAACATTCAGTACTTC
CASSLGGTLAKNIQYF
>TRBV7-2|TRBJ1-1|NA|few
TGTGCCAGCAGCAAAGACCCCGTCAGGGTGAGGAACACTGAAGCTTTCTTT
CASSKDPVRVRNTEAFF
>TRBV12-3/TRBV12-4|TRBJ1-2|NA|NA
TGTGCCAGCAGTTTAGCTAGTGGCTACACCTTC
CASSLASGYTF
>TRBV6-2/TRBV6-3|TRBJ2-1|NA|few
TGTGCCAGCAGTTTTCTGGGGTCGTACAATGAGCAGTTCTTC
CASSFLGSYNEQFF
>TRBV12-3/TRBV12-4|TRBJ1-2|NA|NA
TGTGCCAGCAGTTTGTCTCTGATCTATGGCTACACCTTC
CASSLSLIYGYTF
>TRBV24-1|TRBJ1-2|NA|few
TGTGCCACCAGTGAGGAGGACGAAACCTCGGCTAACTATGGCTACACCTTC
CATSEEDETSANYGYTF
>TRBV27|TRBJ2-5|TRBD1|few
TGTGCCAGCAGTTTTAAGGGACAGGGTGTCTTCCAAGAGACCCAGTACTTC
CASSFKGQGVFQETQYF
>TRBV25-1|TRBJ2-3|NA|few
TGTGCCAGCAGTGCGTGGCTAGCCGTATCTCCAGATACGCAGTATTTT
CASSAWLAVSPDTQYF
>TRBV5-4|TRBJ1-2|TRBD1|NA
TGTGCCAGCAGTTCCGACAGGGCCTTTAGGGATGGCTACACCTTC
CASSSDRAFRDGYTF
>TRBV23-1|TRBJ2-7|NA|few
TGCGCCAGCAGTCAATACCCGGACGGACCCTACGAGCAGTACTTC
CASSQYPDGPYEQYF
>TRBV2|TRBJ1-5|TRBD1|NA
TGTGCCAGCAGCGCTCGGACAGGTCGCCAGCCCCAGCATTTT
CASSARTGRQPQHF
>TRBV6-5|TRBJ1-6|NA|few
TGTGCCAGCAGCCCCGCCTCCTATAATTCACCCCTCCACTTT
CASSPASYNSPLHF
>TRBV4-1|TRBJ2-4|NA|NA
TGCGCCAGCAGCCCAACCAGGGCACCAGCCAAAAACATTCAGTACTTC
CASSPTRAPAKNIQYF
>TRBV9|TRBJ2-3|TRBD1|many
TGTGCCAGCAGCGTAGTCACAGGGGCTTTAGATACGCAGTATTTT
CASSVVTGALDTQYF
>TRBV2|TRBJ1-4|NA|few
TGTGCCACATCCCCGTCAGGCGGTGAAAAACTGTTTTTT
CATSPSGGEKLFF
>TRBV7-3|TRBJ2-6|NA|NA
TGTGCCAGCAGCTTAATCCCAGTGGGCTCTGGGGCCAACGTCCTGACTTTC
CASSLIPVGSGANVLTF
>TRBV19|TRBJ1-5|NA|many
TGTGCCAGTAGTATAGATCCCACTGGGAATCAGCCCCAGCATTTT
CASSIDPTGNQPQHF
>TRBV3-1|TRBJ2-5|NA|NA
TGTGCCAGCAGCCGATCCGGAGCGGGCTTCTCGGGGGAGACCCAGTACTTC
CASSRSGAGFSGETQYF
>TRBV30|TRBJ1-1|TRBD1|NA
TGTGCCTGGAACAGGGGGCTTACTGAAGCTTTCTTT
CAWNRGLTEAFF
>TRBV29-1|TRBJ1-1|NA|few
TGCAGCGTTAGAAGGGACGCTGAAGCTTTCTTT
CSVRRDAEAFF
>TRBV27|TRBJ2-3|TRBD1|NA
TGTGCCAGCAGCACGACAGGGGGTGCTGGAGATACGCAGTATTTT
CASSTTGGAGDTQYF
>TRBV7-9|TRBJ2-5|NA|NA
TGTGCCAGCAGCTCGGGTTTGGGGGGCCCTTCCCGAGAGACCCAGTACTTC
CASSSGLGGPSRETQYF
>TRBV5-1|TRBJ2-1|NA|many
TGCGCCAGCAGTACAGAGGTTAGTTCCTACAATGAGCAGTTCTTC
CASSTEVSSYNEQFF
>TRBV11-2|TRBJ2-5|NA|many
TGTGCCAGCAGCTTAGGGTCGGAGACCCAGTACTTC
CASSLGSETQYF
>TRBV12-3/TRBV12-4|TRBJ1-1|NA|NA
TGTGCCAGCAGTCCAGGCTGGGGCACTGAAGCTTTCTTT
CASSPGWGTEAFF
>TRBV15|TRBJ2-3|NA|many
TGTGCCACCAGCAGACACCGAGCGACAGATACGCAGTATTTT
CATSRHRATDTQYF
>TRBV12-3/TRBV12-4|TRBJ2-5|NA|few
TGTGCCAGCACCCAGGATTCCCGGACCCAGTACTTC
CASTQDSRTQYF
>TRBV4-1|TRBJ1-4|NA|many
TGCGCCAGCAGTGGCGAGGGGGGCTGGGGAGAAAAACTGTTTTTT
CASSGEGGWGEKLFF
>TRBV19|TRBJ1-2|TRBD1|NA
TGTGCCAGTACCCCGGACAGGGGGCGTCCTTCCTATGGCTACACCTTC
CASTPDRGRPSYGYTF